This T cell receptor (beta chain) derives from a study of blood T cell repertoires in COVID-19. Study-level background: Samples came from the United States, Italy and Spain, spanning acute and convalescent COVID-19. The cDNA or gDNA used as material had been derived from T cells, B-cell-depleted T cells, or PBMCs.

Trimming took off 3 bases at V and 2 bases at J, with 11 bases between the two ends. The CDR3 loop spans 14 amino acids. Germline CDR1 is SQVTM and CDR2 is ANQGSEA. Clones were sequenced by immunoSEQ multiplex PCR, and TCRdb holds only the in-frame ones, with some missing. Here the sample spans approximately 150,000 clones, 82% being singletons. The TCR originated in a human donor with acute or convalescent COVID-19. The donor label of this sample is uncertain. Specimen: peripheral blood. The chain carries TRBV29-1 and TRBJ2-1; maybe TRBD1 (5 bases). This chain's CDR3 is CSVDRAPTYNEQFF. CDR3 DNA: TGCAGCGTTGACAGGGCCCCGACCTACAATGAGCAGTTCTTC.